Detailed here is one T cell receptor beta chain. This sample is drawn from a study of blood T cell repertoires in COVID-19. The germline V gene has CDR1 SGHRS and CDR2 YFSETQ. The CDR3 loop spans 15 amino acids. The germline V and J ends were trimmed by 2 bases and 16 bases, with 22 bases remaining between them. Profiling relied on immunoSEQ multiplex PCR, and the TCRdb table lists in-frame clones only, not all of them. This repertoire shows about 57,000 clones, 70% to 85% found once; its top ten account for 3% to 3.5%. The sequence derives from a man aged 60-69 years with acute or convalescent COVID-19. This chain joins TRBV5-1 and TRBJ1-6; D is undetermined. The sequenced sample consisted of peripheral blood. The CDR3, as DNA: TGCGCCAGCAGCTTTGGAGCCCGGGGAGAGACGGTGCTCCACTTT. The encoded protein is CASSFGARGETVLHF.